The rows below give T cell receptor beta chains drawn from one sample of a study of radiation and T cells in renal cell carcinoma. Produced via immunoSEQ multiplex PCR; TCRdb's table is partial and in-frame only. This sample yields approximately 45,000 clones, of which roughly four fifths are seen a single time; 30% to 35% belongs to the top ten. The source material was blood, sampled from a patient whose treatment included radiotherapy and nephrectomy. All receptors derive from a woman in her seventies with renal cell carcinoma. Each CDR3 is given with its conserved first and last residue. A D gene is named only where the DNA matches it firmly. Expanded clones get a size class; other rows say once, few or many, or leave the size out.

j_call: TRBJ1-5
clone_size: NA
d_call: TRBD1
v_call: TRBV19
cdr3_aa: CASSTGGEGQPQHF
cdr3_nt: TGTGCCAGTAGTACAGGGGGCGAAGGTCAGCCCCAGCATTTT

j_call: TRBJ2-1
clone_size: NA
d_call: NA
v_call: TRBV5-1
cdr3_aa: CASSFSGNNEQFF
cdr3_nt: TGCGCCAGCAGCTTTAGCGGAAACAATGAGCAGTTCTTC

j_call: TRBJ1-4
clone_size: NA
d_call: NA
v_call: TRBV5-1
cdr3_aa: CASSLSPGANEKLFF
cdr3_nt: TGCGCCAGCAGCTTGTCGCCAGGGGCTAATGAAAAACTGTTTTTT

j_call: TRBJ1-1
clone_size: NA
d_call: TRBD1
v_call: TRBV18
cdr3_aa: CASSLLPRTGNANTEAFF
cdr3_nt: TGTGCCAGCTCACTACTTCCCCGGACAGGGAACGCGAACACTGAAGCTTTCTTT

j_call: TRBJ1-1
clone_size: NA
d_call: TRBD1
v_call: TRBV27
cdr3_aa: CASSLWGQGRTEAFF
cdr3_nt: TGTGCCAGCAGTTTATGGGGACAGGGGCGGACTGAAGCTTTCTTT

j_call: TRBJ2-3
clone_size: NA
d_call: TRBD2
v_call: TRBV19
cdr3_aa: CASSRGTTSTDTQYF
cdr3_nt: TGTGCCAGTAGCCGAGGGACTACCAGCACAGATACGCAGTATTTT

j_call: TRBJ2-2
clone_size: NA
d_call: NA
v_call: TRBV19
cdr3_aa: CASSIGNRGGTGELFF
cdr3_nt: TGTGCCAGTAGTATAGGAAACAGGGGAGGCACCGGGGAGCTGTTTTTT

j_call: TRBJ2-7
clone_size: NA
d_call: NA
v_call: TRBV12-1
cdr3_aa: CASSFGSSRYEQYF
cdr3_nt: TGTGCCAGCAGCTTTGGTTCTTCGCGGTACGAGCAGTACTTC

j_call: TRBJ1-1
clone_size: NA
d_call: NA
v_call: TRBV18
cdr3_aa: CASSPGQTSRNTEAFF
cdr3_nt: TGTGCCAGCTCACCAGGGCAGACTAGTAGGAACACTGAAGCTTTCTTT

j_call: TRBJ2-5
clone_size: NA
d_call: TRBD2
v_call: TRBV18
cdr3_aa: CASSPGLAGIQETQYF
cdr3_nt: TGTGCCAGCTCACCCGGACTAGCGGGTATCCAAGAGACCCAGTACTTC

j_call: TRBJ1-2
clone_size: NA
d_call: NA
v_call: TRBV11-2
cdr3_aa: CASSLAPRANYGYTF
cdr3_nt: TGTGCCAGCAGCTTAGCTCCCAGGGCCAACTATGGCTACACCTTC

j_call: TRBJ2-2
clone_size: NA
d_call: NA
v_call: TRBV25-1
cdr3_aa: CASSRDADTGELFF
cdr3_nt: TGTGCCAGCAGTAGGGACGCAGACACCGGGGAGCTGTTTTTT

j_call: TRBJ1-2
clone_size: NA
d_call: NA
v_call: TRBV4-1
cdr3_aa: CASSHSGTNYGYTF
cdr3_nt: TGCGCCAGCAGCCACTCGGGCACGAACTATGGCTACACCTTC

j_call: TRBJ2-3
clone_size: NA
d_call: NA
v_call: TRBV7-9
cdr3_aa: CASSWGTGTDTQYF
cdr3_nt: TGTGCCAGCAGCTGGGGGACGGGGACAGATACGCAGTATTTT

j_call: TRBJ1-3
clone_size: NA
d_call: TRBD1
v_call: TRBV9
cdr3_aa: CASSERGDSSGNTIYF
cdr3_nt: TGTGCCAGCAGCGAGAGAGGGGACAGCTCTGGAAACACCATATATTTT

j_call: TRBJ2-1
clone_size: NA
d_call: NA
v_call: TRBV9
cdr3_aa: CASSVSGYSYNEQFF
cdr3_nt: TGTGCCAGCAGCGTTAGCGGTTACTCCTACAATGAGCAGTTCTTC

j_call: TRBJ2-1
clone_size: NA
d_call: TRBD2
v_call: TRBV5-4
cdr3_aa: CASSIGISSGGEYNEQFF
cdr3_nt: TGTGCCAGCAGCATAGGAATCTCTAGCGGGGGCGAATACAATGAGCAGTTCTTC

j_call: TRBJ2-5
clone_size: NA
d_call: NA
v_call: TRBV6-1
cdr3_aa: CASGAVSVRETQYF
cdr3_nt: TGTGCCAGCGGGGCAGTGAGCGTTCGAGAGACCCAGTACTTC

j_call: TRBJ2-1
clone_size: NA
d_call: TRBD1
v_call: TRBV30
cdr3_aa: CAWNLQGLGNEQFF
cdr3_nt: TGTGCCTGGAATTTACAGGGGCTGGGCAATGAGCAGTTCTTC

j_call: TRBJ2-3
clone_size: NA
d_call: TRBD2
v_call: TRBV5-1
cdr3_aa: CASSLGFGGTTDTQYF
cdr3_nt: TGCGCCAGCAGCTTGGGGTTCGGGGGGACCACAGATACGCAGTATTTT

j_call: TRBJ1-4
clone_size: NA
d_call: NA
v_call: TRBV19
cdr3_aa: CASSRSGMPKKLFF
cdr3_nt: TGTGCCAGTTCACGGTCAGGGATGCCTAAAAAACTGTTTTTT

j_call: TRBJ2-7
clone_size: once
d_call: NA
v_call: TRBV6-1
cdr3_aa: CASRLRAEQYF
cdr3_nt: TGTGCCAGCAGATTGAGGGCGGAGCAGTACTTC